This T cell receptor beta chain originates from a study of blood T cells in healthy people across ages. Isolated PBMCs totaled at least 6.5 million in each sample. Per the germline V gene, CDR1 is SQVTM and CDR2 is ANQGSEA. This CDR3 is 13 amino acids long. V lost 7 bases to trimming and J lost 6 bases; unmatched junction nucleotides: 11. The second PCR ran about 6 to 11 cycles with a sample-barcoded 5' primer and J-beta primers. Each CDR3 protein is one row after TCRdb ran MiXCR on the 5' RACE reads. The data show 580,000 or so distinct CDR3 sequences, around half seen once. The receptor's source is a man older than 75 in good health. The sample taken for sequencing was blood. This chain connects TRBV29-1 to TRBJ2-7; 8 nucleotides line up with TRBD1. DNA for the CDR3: TGCAGCGCCACAAGGGCAGGGGGCCTCGAGCAGTACTTC. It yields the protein CSATRAGGLEQYF.